One sample yielded the 25 T cell receptor beta chains listed below, sequenced in a study of CD8+ T cells in alopecia areata. Extraction and reverse transcription of RNA yielded cDNA as the sequencing template. Produced via immunoSEQ multiplex PCR; TCRdb's table is partial and in-frame only. The data hold roughly 150,000 clones, with about 60% observed a single time. The sequenced material came from CD4+ T cells sorted from blood. The receptors shown here come from a human donor in good health.

The chain uses TRBV5-1 and TRBJ2-3; D gene ambiguous. The CDR3 totals 14 residues. V lost 4 bases to trimming and J lost 0 bases, with 9 bases between them. Per the germline V gene, CDR1 is SGHRS and CDR2 is YFSETQ. The CDR3 protein is CASSPSYSTDTQYF. DNA for the CDR3: TGCGCCAGCAGCCCCAGTTACAGCACAGATACGCAGTATTTT.

This chain connects TRBV15 to TRBJ2-7, with no clear D. The CDR3 has 12 amino acids. V lost 3 bases and J 5 bases, leaving 8 bases between the germline ends. CDR1 and CDR2 from the germline V gene are LNHNV and YYDKDF (reference sequence). This CDR3 is CATSSPFNEQYF. Here the CDR3 DNA reads TGTGCCACCAGCAGTCCCTTTAACGAGCAGTACTTC.

This clone was found a few times. The rearrangement joins TRBV29-1 to TRBJ2-3; D could derive from TRBD1 or TRBD2 (6 bases each). CDR3 length equals 13 residues. V was shortened by 7 bases and J by 5 bases, with 16 bases between the two germline ends. Looked up from germline, CDR1 is SQVTM and CDR2 is ANQGSEA. CDR3 sequence: CSGTGRLVDTQYF. CDR3 DNA sequence: TGCAGCGGAACAGGGAGGTTGGTAGATACGCAGTATTTT.

In the case of this clone: Other DNA sequences of this sample code for an identical CDR3. This chain uses TRBV27 with TRBJ1-2; a weak D match, TRBD1 (6 bases). This CDR3 is built from 14 residues. Trimming took 2 bases from V and 0 from J, leaving 7 bases between them. The germline V gene has CDR1 MNHEY and CDR2 SMNVEV (reference sequence). CDR3 DNA sequence: TGTGCCAGCAGTTTAAAGGGGGCTAACTATGGCTACACCTTC. It translates to CASSLKGANYGYTF.

This clone was detected a few times. This chain uses TRBV28 with TRBJ1-2; 9 nucleotides line up with TRBD1. Germline CDR1 reads MDHEN; CDR2 reads SYDVKM. This CDR3 is 13 amino acids long. The V segment lost 6 bases and the J segment 8 bases; nucleotides outside the gene matches: 7. CDR3 amino acids: CASSSGQGGGYTF. DNA for the CDR3: TGTGCCAGCAGCTCGGGACAGGGCGGCGGCTACACCTTC.

As to this clone: Other nucleotide sequences from this sample produce the same CDR3. The chain is built from TRBV29-1 and TRBJ1-1; TRBD1 is a possible D gene (6 bases). The germline V and J ends were trimmed by 7 bases and 0 bases, with 9 bases remaining between them. Germline CDR1 is SQVTM and CDR2 is ANQGSEA. The CDR3 covers 12 residues. This CDR3 reads CSARGLNTEAFF. DNA for the CDR3: TGCAGCGCCCGGGGGCTGAACACTGAAGCTTTCTTT.

CDR3 DNA: TGTGCCAGCAGCCTACAGGGGAGCTCCTACAATGAGCAGTTCTTC. This gives the protein CASSLQGSSYNEQFF. This chain connects TRBV2 to TRBJ2-1; 7 nucleotides align to TRBD1. Germline assignment: CDR1 SNHLY and CDR2 FYNNEI. V gave up 6 bases and J gave up 0 bases; unmatched junction bases: 5. The CDR3 totals 15 residues.

This clone showed up just a few times. The rearrangement joins TRBV29-1 to TRBJ2-3; 8 bases fit TRBD2. Germline loops: CDR1 SQVTM, CDR2 ANQGSEA. Trimming removed 4 bases from V and 6 bases from J; junction bases left unmatched: 3. The CDR3 consists of 12 residues. CDR3 protein: CSVVAGSDTQYF. DNA for the CDR3: TGCAGCGTTGTAGCGGGATCTGATACGCAGTATTTT.

This clone was seen only a few times. Sequence at one end of the junction differs from germline and may be a read error. J is TRBJ2-3 and V is TRBV19, with unresolved D. There are 14 residues in the CDR3. CDR1 and CDR2 (germline): LNHDA, SQIVND (reference sequence). CDR3 sequence: CASSMSITTDTQYF. The CDR3 DNA is TGTGCCAGCAGTATGTCTATTACCACAGATACGCAGTATTTT.

This clone was counted a few times. The J gene is TRBJ1-2, the V gene TRBV29-1; 8 nucleotides align to TRBD1. The CDR3 length is 13 residues. Trimming at V came to 6 bases and at J to 6 bases, leaving 9 bases not matched to a gene. In germline, CDR1 is SQVTM, CDR2 ANQGSEA. Written as DNA, the CDR3 is TGCAGCGTGAGGACAGGGAAGAGCAATGGCTACACCTTC. Residues: CSVRTGKSNGYTF.

The V call is TRBV28, the J call TRBJ2-1; D gene uncertain. Germline V gene lookup returns CDR1 MDHEN and CDR2 SYDVKM. The CDR3 is 11 amino acids. Trimming removed 3 bases at V and 3 bases at J, with 0 bases between. In DNA form, the CDR3 reads TGTGCCAGCAGTTTCTACAATGAGCAGTTCTTC. Its translation: CASSFYNEQFF.

This chain links TRBV6-6 with TRBJ2-1; 10 bases align to TRBD2. V lost 4 bases and J lost 2; bases outside the gene matches: 5. The CDR3 extends over 16 amino acids. Germline V gene lookup returns CDR1 MNHNY and CDR2 SVGAGI (reference sequence). CDR3 sequence reads: CASSSRLAGPYNEQFF. CDR3 nucleotide sequence: TGTGCCAGCAGTTCGCGACTAGCGGGCCCCTACAATGAGCAGTTCTTC.

The chain joins TRBV4-1 to TRBJ2-1; D call uncertain. V was clipped by 3 bases and J by 5 bases, with 2 bases between them. Germline CDR1 and CDR2: MGHRA and YSYEKL. The CDR3 contains 11 residues. CDR3 sequence reads: CASSHHNEQFF. Here the CDR3 DNA reads TGCGCCAGCAGCCACCACAATGAGCAGTTCTTC.

The chain links TRBV7-2 to TRBJ1-1; D not resolved. V was pared by 2 bases and J by 5 bases, with 18 bases between. This CDR3 is 16 amino acids long. The germline CDR1 and CDR2 sequences are SGHTA and FQGNSA. The CDR3 sequence is CASSLRLAGLRTEAFF. The CDR3 DNA reads TGTGCCAGCAGCTTAAGGCTGGCGGGGTTAAGGACTGAAGCTTTCTTT.

At least ten counts were recorded for this clone. This rearrangement joins TRBV2 to TRBJ1-2, with D unresolved. The CDR3 loop spans 15 amino acids. Trimming stripped 2 bases from V and 3 bases from J, with 13 bases between. Looked up from germline, CDR1 is SNHLY and CDR2 is FYNNEI. The CDR3 is CASSELKLGHYGYTF. The DNA of the CDR3 is TGTGCCAGCAGTGAACTTAAACTTGGGCACTATGGCTACACCTTC.

The rearrangement links TRBV30 to TRBJ2-2; D is possibly TRBD1 (6 bases). CDR1 is GTSNPN and CDR2 is SVGIG in the germline V gene (reference sequence). V lost 5 bases and J lost 4, with 17 bases in between. The CDR3 loop spans 15 amino acids. The CDR3 DNA reads TGTGCCTGGGGCTCCCAGGGGCAAATCACCGGGGAGCTGTTTTTT. Translating gives CAWGSQGQITGELFF.

V is TRBV19 and J is TRBJ1-5; TRBD1 might be the D (6 bases). Trimming removed 4 bases from V and 5 bases from J, with 21 bases in between. The CDR3 length is 17 residues. The germline V gene has CDR1 LNHDA and CDR2 SQIVND (reference sequence). DNA of the CDR3: TGTGCCAGTAGTACCCAGACTCCCTTCAGGGGCCATCAGCCCCAGCATTTT. Protein sequence: CASSTQTPFRGHQPQHF.

This clone was detected only a few times. V and J are TRBV2 and TRBJ2-7, with TRBD2 matching 8 bases. Unmatched junction bases numbered 12, after V lost 6 bases and J lost 2 bases. Germline assignment: CDR1 SNHLY and CDR2 FYNNEI. CDR3 length: 16 residues. The CDR3 sequence is CASRVTTSASPYEQYF. CDR3 DNA: TGTGCCAGCAGAGTTACGACTAGCGCCTCCCCCTACGAGCAGTACTTC.

The V call is TRBV6-6, the J call TRBJ1-1; D ambiguous. CDR3 length: 13 residues. CDR1 is MNHNY, CDR2 SVGAGI, per germline (reference sequence). V was cut by 3 bases and J by 0 bases, with 5 bases left in between. CDR3 coding DNA: TGTGCCAGCAGTTATACAGTGAACACTGAAGCTTTCTTT. Translated: CASSYTVNTEAFF.

This sequence joins TRBV29-1 and TRBJ1-4, with a possible D match to TRBD1 (5 bases). Trimming pared 4 bases from V and 0 bases from J, leaving 15 bases between. The V gene's germline CDR1 is SQVTM and CDR2 ANQGSEA. The CDR3 has 16 residues. This CDR3 reads CSVVWGKDATNEKLFF. The CDR3 bases are TGCAGCGTTGTTTGGGGGAAGGATGCAACTAATGAAAAACTGTTTTTT. Looking up the rest from reference TRBV29-1 and TRBJ1-4 gives the full variable domain: SAVISQKPSRDICQRGTSLTIQCQVDSQVTMMFWYRQQPGQSLTLIATANQGSEATYESGFVIDKFPISRPNLTFSTLTVSNMSPEDSSIYLCSVVWGKDATNEKLFFGSGTQLSVL.

The chain joins TRBV7-9 to TRBJ2-7; D not certain. The CDR3 sequence is 12 residues long. The germline CDR1 and CDR2 sequences are SEHNR and FQNEAQ (reference sequence). V was cut by 5 bases and J by 5 bases, with 10 bases left in between. CDR3 coding DNA: TGTGCCAGCAGCCCCGACCACGACGAGCAGTACTTC. It yields the protein CASSPDHDEQYF.

The V and J genes are TRBV15 and TRBJ1-2; D perhaps matches TRBD1 (6 bases). Germline V gene lookup returns CDR1 LNHNV and CDR2 YYDKDF (reference sequence). CDR3 length equals 14 residues. Between the trimmed V and J ends, which lost 0 bases and 4 bases, there was a span of 9 bases. The CDR3 protein is CATSRDRGGYGYTF. The CDR3 DNA sequence: TGTGCCACCAGCAGAGATAGGGGGGGCTATGGCTACACCTTC.

The chain carries TRBV7-9 and TRBJ2-1; D is unclear. Germline CDR1 is SEHNR and CDR2 is FQNEAQ (reference sequence). Trimming took 5 bases from V and 8 from J, leaving 10 bases between them. This CDR3 is built from 12 residues. The CDR3: CASSPRYYEQFF. CDR3 bases: TGTGCCAGCAGCCCGCGATATTATGAGCAGTTCTTC.

V is TRBV4-1 and J is TRBJ2-7; possibly TRBD1 or TRBD2 for D (5 bases each). CDR3 length: 15 residues. Per the germline V gene, CDR1 is MGHRA and CDR2 is YSYEKL. Trimming left V 3 bases short and J 1 base short, with 13 bases between. CDR3 sequence (DNA): TGCGCCAGCAGCCAGGGGGATGGGGCTTCCTACGAGCAGTACTTC. Translated: CASSQGDGASYEQYF.

The DNA for the CDR3 is TGTGCCAGCAGCCCGACAGTCACTAACTATGGCTACACCTTC. Protein product: CASSPTVTNYGYTF. The V gene is TRBV5-4, the J gene TRBJ1-2; perhaps TRBD1 as D (5 bases). The germline gives CDR1 SGHNT, CDR2 YYREEE (reference sequence). Trimming left V 4 bases short and J 0 bases short, with 10 bases between. The CDR3 consists of 14 residues.